A single sample is the source of the 21 T cell receptor beta chains below, sequenced in a study of blood T cells in healthy people across ages. Combining a sample-barcoded 5' primer with a J-beta primer mix, a second PCR ran for about 6 to 12 cycles. Each CDR3 protein gets one entry after TCRdb re-called the 5' RACE reads with MiXCR. The sample shows 650,000 to 900,000 distinct CDR3 sequences, under 80% of them seen only once. Input material: blood. Source of these receptors: a young man in good health.

V is TRBV20-1 and J is TRBJ2-1; TRBD1 aligns across 7 bases. Germline CDR1 reads DFQATT; CDR2 reads SNEGSKA (reference sequence). The CDR3 runs 13 residues. Germline trimming cut 6 bases from V and 7 bases from J; bases unmatched to any gene: 9. CDR3 DNA sequence: TGCAGTGCCAACGGGGACAGTTGGAATGAGCAGTTCTTC. It yields the protein CSANGDSWNEQFF.

The chain couples TRBV6-5 to TRBJ2-1; no reliable D call. The V gene lost 6 bases and the J gene lost 9 bases, with 9 bases spanning the gap. The CDR3 consists of 11 residues. Germline V lookup: CDR1 MNHEY, CDR2 SVGAGI. As DNA, the CDR3 is TGTGCCAGCAGGAGATGGGCTGAGCAGTTCTTC. It is translated as CASRRWAEQFF.

This clonotype was seen a few times. The V gene is TRBV6-2 or TRBV6-3, the J gene TRBJ2-5; no firm D call. The CDR3 runs to 14 residues. Trimming removed 5 bases from V and 11 bases from J, with 21 bases in between. Germline CDR1 reads MNHEY; CDR2 reads SVGEGT. The CDR3, as DNA: TGTGCCAGCAGTAGGAAACCAGAGTCGAATGAGCAGTACTTC. It codes for CASSRKPESNEQYF.

The chain is built from TRBV20-1 and TRBJ1-5; no clear D gene. This CDR3 contains 12 residues. The germline gives CDR1 DFQATT, CDR2 SNEGSKA (reference sequence). V was clipped by 0 bases and J by 4 bases, with 4 bases between them. Here the CDR3 reads CSARDENQPQHF. The CDR3 DNA follows: TGCAGTGCTAGAGATGAAAATCAGCCCCAGCATTTT.

A note on this clonotype: One end of the junction varies from germline; a read error may be responsible. The chain couples TRBV9 to TRBJ2-1, with 8 positions matching TRBD2. The CDR3 sequence is 17 residues long. Germline assignment: CDR1 SGDLS and CDR2 YYNGEE. The CDR3 DNA sequence: TGTGCCAGCAGCGTAGCCCCTACTAGCGGACCCTACGATGAGCAGTTCTTC. This sequence encodes CASSVAPTSGPYDEQFF.

The CDR3 sequence is CASSRDGDSNQPQHF. Here the CDR3 DNA reads TGTGCCAGTAGTCGGGACGGGGATAGCAATCAGCCCCAGCATTTT. This chain connects TRBV19 to TRBJ1-5, with a weak D call TRBD1 (5 bases). The ends were cut back, 5 bases at V and 0 bases at J, with 11 bases in the middle. CDR1 and CDR2 from the germline V gene are LNHDA and SQIVND (reference sequence). The CDR3 extends over 15 amino acids. Using reference TRBV19 and TRBJ1-5 for the parts outside the CDR3, the full variable domain is DGGITQSPKYLFRKEGQNVTLSCEQNLNHDAMYWYRQDPGQGLRLIYYSQIVNDFQKGDIAEGYSVSREKKESFPLTVTSAQKNPTAFYLCASSRDGDSNQPQHFGDGTRLSIL.

Details on this clonotype: A read error may produce the germline difference seen at one junction end. The chain joins TRBV29-1 to TRBJ2-1, with D uncertain. The germline V gene has CDR1 SQVTM and CDR2 ANQGSEA. The CDR3 is 11 residues long. The CDR3 DNA reads as TGCAGCCAGTGGGGTAACAAGGAGCAGTTCTTC. It is translated as CSQWGNKEQFF.

The V call is TRBV6-1, the J call TRBJ2-5; no reliable D call. This CDR3 comprises 14 residues. Trimming removed 5 bases at V and 2 bases at J, with 12 bases between. CDR1 MNHNS and CDR2 SASEGT come from the germline V gene. The CDR3 is CASSPQSNQETQYF. The CDR3 nucleotides read TGTGCCAGCAGTCCCCAGTCCAATCAAGAGACCCAGTACTTC.

The chain joins TRBV12-3 or TRBV12-4 to TRBJ2-5, with TRBD2 matching 8 bases. J was trimmed by 4 bases and V by 6 bases; bases with no gene match: 10. This CDR3 has 15 residues. CDR3 DNA: TGTGCCAGCAGACCACCGGGACTAGTAGGAGAGACCCAGTACTTC. As protein: CASRPPGLVGETQYF.

This chain links TRBV4-2 with TRBJ1-6; no clear D gene. The CDR3 is 16 residues long. Germline CDR1 reads LGHNA; CDR2 reads YNFKEQ. The germline V and J ends were trimmed by 6 bases and 0 bases, with 12 bases remaining between them. CDR3 coding DNA: TGTGCCAGCAGAGCCGAGGCGGACTCCTATAATTCACCCCTCCACTTT. Its translation is CASRAEADSYNSPLHF.

This chain connects TRBV10-3 to TRBJ1-2; no clear D. Per germline, CDR1 ENHRY and CDR2 SYGVKD. Trimming took off 7 bases at V and 8 bases at J, with 14 bases between the two ends. The CDR3 covers 12 residues. CDR3 in DNA: TGTGCCATCACGACGGTACATGGAGGCTACACCTTC. It translates to CAITTVHGGYTF.

This clonotype was picked up a small number of times. This chain joins TRBV4-2 and TRBJ2-4; D is unclear. Trimming pared 0 bases from V and 7 bases from J, leaving 13 bases between. Per germline, CDR1 LGHNA and CDR2 YNFKEQ. The CDR3 loop spans 15 amino acids. CDR3 region: CASSQEGSQGNIQYF. DNA for the CDR3: TGTGCCAGCAGCCAAGAAGGCTCACAAGGGAACATTCAGTACTTC.

The genes are TRBV12-3 or TRBV12-4 and TRBJ1-6, with a weak D call TRBD1 (5 bases). V lost 6 bases to trimming and J lost 0 bases, with 9 bases between them. The CDR3 is made up of 15 amino acids. The CDR3 is CASSSGVSYNSPLHF. DNA for the CDR3: TGTGCCAGCAGCTCGGGGGTCTCCTATAATTCACCCCTCCACTTT.

On this clonotype: A junction end diverges from the germline sequence, so it may reflect a read error. V usage is TRBV4-3 and J usage is TRBJ1-4; no definite D call. This CDR3 has 14 residues. Looked up from germline, CDR1 is LGHNA and CDR2 is YSLEER. CDR3 bases: TGCGCCTGCAGCCAAGAAGGGCTTAATGAAAAACTGTTTTTT. Protein sequence: CACSQEGLNEKLFF.

The rearrangement uses TRBV10-3 and TRBJ2-7; weak D call: TRBD1 (5 bases). Germline V gene lookup returns CDR1 ENHRY and CDR2 SYGVKD. V was cut by 10 bases and J by 3 bases, with 19 bases left in between. This CDR3 has 14 residues. The chain's CDR3 is CATKLAQGNYEQYF. In nucleotides, the CDR3 is TGTGCCACCAAACTTGCCCAGGGAAACTACGAGCAGTACTTC.

This rearrangement joins TRBV5-1 to TRBJ2-1; 10 bases are a match to TRBD2. With V trimmed by 0 bases and J by 0 bases, 6 bases remained unmatched. Germline CDR1 and CDR2: SGHRS and YFSETQ. This CDR3 comprises 18 residues. The CDR3 is CASSLGLAGDSSYNEQFF. The CDR3 DNA reads as TGCGCCAGCAGCTTGGGGCTAGCGGGGGATAGCTCCTACAATGAGCAGTTCTTC. The whole variable domain, filled in from reference TRBV5-1 and TRBJ2-1, reads KAGVTQTPRYLIKTRGQQVTLSCSPISGHRSVSWYQQTPGQGLQFLFEYFSETQRNKGNFPGRFSGRQFSNSRSEMNVSTLELGDSALYLCASSLGLAGDSSYNEQFFGPGTRLTVL.

In this sample, this clonotype turned up a few times. This chain links TRBV7-2 with TRBJ2-7; TRBD2 is a possible D gene (5 bases). Trimming removed 4 bases at V and 6 bases at J, with 13 bases between. The CDR3 runs to 13 residues. From germline, CDR1 is SGHTA and CDR2 FQGNSA. CDR3 nucleotides: TGTGCCAGCAGCTCCCAGCCAGGAGGCGAGCAGTACTTC. Translation gives CASSSQPGGEQYF.

The gene calls are TRBV6-1 and TRBJ1-2; D remains unclear. V lost 4 bases, J lost 11 bases, and 14 bases lay in between. The CDR3 totals 12 residues. Germline V gives CDR1 MNHNS, CDR2 SASEGT. As DNA, the CDR3 is TGTGCCAGCAGTGCCAATCTGGAGCCTTACACCTTC. Its translation is CASSANLEPYTF.

As for this clonotype: At one end the junction does not follow the germline gene, possibly because of a read error. V is TRBV7-3 and J is TRBJ2-1; D could derive from TRBD1 or TRBD2 (6 bases each). This CDR3 has 16 amino acids. Germline CDR1 SGHTA, CDR2 FQGTGA. CDR3 in amino acids: CANSLTSGQGGSEQFF. In nucleotides, the CDR3 is TGTGCCAACAGCTTAACGTCAGGGCAAGGGGGGAGTGAGCAGTTCTTC.

This clonotype was seen more than once but under ten times. The gene calls are TRBV7-2 and TRBJ1-2, with 7 bases aligning to TRBD1. The CDR3 length is 15 residues. Germline V CDR1 and CDR2: SGHTA, FQGNSA. Trimming cost V 5 bases and J 1 base; bases outside gene matches: 7. The CDR3 is CASSDRTGRNYGYTF. The CDR3 DNA reads as TGTGCCAGCAGCGACCGGACAGGCCGTAACTATGGCTACACCTTC.

This chain connects TRBV15 to TRBJ2-5, with 8 bases fitting TRBD1. V dropped 0 bases and J dropped 5; count of bases not matched to a gene: 8. Germline lookup yields CDR1 LNHNV and CDR2 YYDKDF (reference sequence). The CDR3 consists of 16 residues. This chain's CDR3 is CATSRDWDRLGETQYF. For the CDR3, the DNA is TGTGCCACCAGCAGAGATTGGGACAGGCTGGGGGAGACCCAGTACTTC.